This T cell receptor (beta chain) was recorded in a study of OX40 agonist ivuxolimab in advanced cancers. Some clones are missing from TCRdb's copy, which holds only in-frame ones; the method was immunoSEQ multiplex PCR. The sample carries about 15,000 clones, around 80% recorded once. V gave up 5 bases and J gave up 2 bases; unmatched junction bases: 10. The CDR3 has 16 residues. Germline values: CDR1 PRHDT, CDR2 FYEKMQ (reference sequence). The chain recombines TRBV13 with TRBJ2-3, with TRBD2 identical over 7 bases. The specimen comprised CD4+ or CD8+ T cells sorted from blood, sampled in a trial of the OX40 agonist ivuxolimab. This clonotype was sampled from an adult with an advanced solid tumor such as melanoma, head and neck, liver or kidney cancer. CDR3 loop: CASSPGLAEITDTQYF. The CDR3 DNA is TGTGCCAGCAGCCCCGGGCTAGCGGAGATCACAGATACGCAGTATTTT.